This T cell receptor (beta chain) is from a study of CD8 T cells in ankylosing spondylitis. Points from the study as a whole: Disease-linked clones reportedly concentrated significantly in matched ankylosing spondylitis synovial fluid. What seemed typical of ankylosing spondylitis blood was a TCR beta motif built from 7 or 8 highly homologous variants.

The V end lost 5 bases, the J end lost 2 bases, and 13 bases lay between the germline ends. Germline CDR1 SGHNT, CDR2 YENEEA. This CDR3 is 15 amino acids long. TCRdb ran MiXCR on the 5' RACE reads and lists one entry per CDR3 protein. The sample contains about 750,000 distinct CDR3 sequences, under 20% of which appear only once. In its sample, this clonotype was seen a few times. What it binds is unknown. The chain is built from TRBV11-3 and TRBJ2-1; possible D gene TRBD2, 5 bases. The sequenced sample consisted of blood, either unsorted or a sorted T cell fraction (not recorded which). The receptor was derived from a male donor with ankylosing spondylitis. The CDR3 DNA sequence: TGTGCCAGCAGCCCGAGCGGTGAACCCTACAATGAGCAGTTCTTC. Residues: CASSPSGEPYNEQFF.